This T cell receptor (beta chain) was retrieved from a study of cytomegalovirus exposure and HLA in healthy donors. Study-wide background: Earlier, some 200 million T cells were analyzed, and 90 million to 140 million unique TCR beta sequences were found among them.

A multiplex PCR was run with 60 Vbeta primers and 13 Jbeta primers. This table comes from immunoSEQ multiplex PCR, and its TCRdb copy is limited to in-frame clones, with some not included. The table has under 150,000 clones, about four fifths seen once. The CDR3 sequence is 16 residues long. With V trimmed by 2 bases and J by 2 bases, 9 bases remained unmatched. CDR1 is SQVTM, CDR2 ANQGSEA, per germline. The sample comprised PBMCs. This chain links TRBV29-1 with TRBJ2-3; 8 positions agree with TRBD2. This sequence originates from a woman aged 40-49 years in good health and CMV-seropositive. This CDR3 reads CSVEIPAGAHTDTQYF. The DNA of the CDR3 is TGCAGCGTTGAAATTCCAGCGGGAGCCCACACAGATACGCAGTATTTT.